This note documents a single T cell receptor beta chain sequence. Other DNA sequences in the same sample also yield this CDR3. These data are taken from a study of blood T cell repertoires in COVID-19. In the study overall: COVID-19 samples collected from the United States, Italy and Spain covered acute and convalescent phases. T cells, B-cell-depleted T cells, or PBMCs provided the cDNA or gDNA that served as material.

The data were produced by immunoSEQ multiplex PCR, yet TCRdb's version contains in-frame clones alone and is incomplete. Of about 230,000 clones listed, 75% to 90% are singletons. The germline V gene has CDR1 MNHEY and CDR2 SMNVEV (reference sequence). The CDR3 is 14 residues long. V shed 7 bases and J 5 bases; nucleotides not matched to a gene: 4. This TCR was recovered from a woman aged 70-85 years with active or convalescent COVID-19. The sample comprised peripheral blood. J is TRBJ2-2 and V is TRBV27, with 10 bases lining up with TRBD1. CDR3 sequence (DNA): TGTGCCAGCACGAGGACAGGGGGAACCGGGGAGCTGTTTTTT. As protein: CASTRTGGTGELFF.